A single sample is the source of the 24 T cell receptor beta chains below, sequenced in a study of T cell clones after liver transplantation. The table came from immunoSEQ multiplex PCR; TCRdb's copy has only in-frame clones and leaves some out. This table holds some 110,000 clones, 90% found once. The sample here was CD4+ T cells from blood, taken 12 months after liver transplant. These receptor sequences come from a human patient who received a liver transplant. The T cells may partly be graft donor cells.

In the case of this clone: This same CDR3 is encoded by further DNA sequences in the sample. V is TRBV29-1 and J is TRBJ2-3, with unresolved D. The CDR3 extends over 11 amino acids. Germline-derived CDR1 and CDR2 are SQVTM and ANQGSEA. Trimming took off 1 base at V and 4 bases at J, with 3 bases between the two ends. The CDR3 DNA reads TGCAGCGTTGAAGGGGCAGATACGCAGTATTTT. It codes for CSVEGADTQYF.

This clone was seen a handful of times. The chain links TRBV28 to TRBJ2-7; 8 positions match TRBD1. Germline CDR1 and CDR2: MDHEN and SYDVKM. Trimming cost V 2 bases and J 7 bases; bases outside gene matches: 4. This CDR3 is 13 amino acids long. CDR3 DNA sequence: TGTGCCAGCAGTTTACAGGGGGCGCGGGAGCAGTACTTC. As protein: CASSLQGAREQYF.

The rearrangement uses TRBV4-1 and TRBJ2-3; the match to TRBD2 covers 10 bases. The CDR3 length is 15 residues. The germline gives CDR1 MGHRA, CDR2 YSYEKL. V lost 0 bases and J lost 14; bases outside the gene matches: 11. In DNA form, the CDR3 reads TGCGCCAGCAGCCAAGATGAGACTAGCGGGTCTCGTAGGTATTTT. Amino acids: CASSQDETSGSRRYF.

The chain combines TRBV4-2 with TRBJ1-1, with D perhaps TRBD1 (5 bases). CDR1 and CDR2 from the germline V gene are LGHNA and YNFKEQ. The CDR3 is 15 amino acids. With 0 bases removed from V and 3 bases from J, the gap between germline ends came to 11 bases. CDR3 loop: CASSQEAQGYTEAFF. DNA for the CDR3: TGTGCCAGCAGCCAAGAGGCTCAGGGTTACACTGAAGCTTTCTTT.

The rearrangement links TRBV20-1 to TRBJ2-7; TRBD1 or TRBD2 may be the D gene (5 bases each). The V end was cut by 7 bases, the J end by 6 bases, with 13 bases between. The CDR3 covers 11 residues. The germline CDR1 and CDR2 sequences are DFQATT and SNEGSKA (reference sequence). Written as DNA, the CDR3 is TGCAGTGTTGGGGGTGTAGCCGAGCAGTACTTC. Translation gives CSVGGVAEQYF.

The chain recombines TRBV21-1 with TRBJ2-5; the tabulated D call, TRBD2, remains unverified against the DNA. TRBV21-1 is recorded as a pseudogene. The length of the CDR3 is 15 residues. The CDR3 protein is CASKTRGLSRETQYF. DNA of the CDR3: TGTGCCAGCAAGACTCGCGGACTCTCAAGGGAGACCCAGTACTTC.

The J gene is TRBJ1-1, the V gene TRBV5-1; perhaps TRBD1 as D (5 bases). The CDR3 is 14 residues long. Germline V CDR1 and CDR2: SGHRS, YFSETQ. V lost 1 base and J 6 bases, leaving 13 bases between the germline ends. The CDR3: CASSLMRGAAEAFF. CDR3 DNA: TGCGCCAGCAGCTTGATGAGGGGTGCGGCTGAAGCTTTCTTT.

The CDR3 reads CASSTQVGSGELFF. The CDR3 bases are TGTGCCAGCAGCACGCAAGTGGGGTCCGGGGAGCTGTTTTTT. The chain joins TRBV9 to TRBJ2-2; D remains ambiguous. V was cut by 4 bases and J by 6 bases, with 13 bases left in between. CDR3 size: 14 residues. The V gene's germline CDR1 is SGDLS and CDR2 YYNGEE. Complete variable domain (other parts from reference TRBV9 and TRBJ2-2): DSGVTQTPKHLITATGQRVTLRCSPRSGDLSVYWYQQSLDQGLQFLIQYYNGEERAKGNILERFSAQQFPDLHSELNLSSLELGDSALYFCASSTQVGSGELFFGEGSRLTVL.

This sequence joins TRBV6-5 and TRBJ2-5; D is undetermined. With 2 bases removed from V and 5 bases from J, the gap between germline ends came to 6 bases. This CDR3 spans 12 amino acids. Germline lookup yields CDR1 MNHEY and CDR2 SVGAGI. The CDR3 region is CASSYDRETQYF. CDR3 DNA: TGTGCCAGCAGTTACGATCGGGAGACCCAGTACTTC.

The J gene is TRBJ2-5, the V gene TRBV9, with 7 bases fitting TRBD1. After removal of 4 bases from V and 4 bases from J, the junction contained 4 bases not matched to a gene. The CDR3 length is 13 residues. Germline-derived CDR1 and CDR2 are SGDLS and YYNGEE. The CDR3 protein is CASSMGQRETQYF. Here the CDR3 DNA reads TGTGCCAGCAGCATGGGACAGAGAGAGACCCAGTACTTC.

About this clone: Other DNA sequences in the sample encode the same CDR3. The chain couples TRBV28 to TRBJ2-2; D is undetermined. The CDR3 is 11 residues long. Germline-derived CDR1 and CDR2 are MDHEN and SYDVKM. V was cut by 7 bases and J by 2 bases, with 2 bases left in between. CDR3 sequence (DNA): TGTGCCAGCACTAACACCGGGGAGCTGTTTTTT. It encodes CASTNTGELFF.

V usage is TRBV5-4 and J usage is TRBJ2-3, with a weak D call TRBD1 (5 bases). This CDR3 is 14 amino acids long. Germline V lookup: CDR1 SGHNT, CDR2 YYREEE (reference sequence). Deletions cut 4 bases from V and 5 bases from J, with 14 bases between. CDR3: CASSRTGERDTQYF. The CDR3 DNA follows: TGTGCCAGCAGCAGAACAGGTGAAAGAGATACGCAGTATTTT.

The rearrangement joins TRBV7-3 to TRBJ1-2; no reliable D call. There are 15 residues in the CDR3. Germline values: CDR1 SGHTA, CDR2 FQGTGA. Between the trimmed V and J ends, which lost 5 bases and 0 bases, there was a span of 13 bases. DNA of the CDR3: TGTGCCAGCAGCAACTTGGAGGAAGCTAACTATGGCTACACCTTC. It codes for CASSNLEEANYGYTF. The full variable domain, in which reference TRBV7-3 and TRBJ1-2 provide the parts outside the CDR3, is GAGVSQTPSNKVTEKGKYVELRCDPISGHTALYWYRQSLGQGPEFLIYFQGTGAADDSGLPNDRFFAVRPEGSVSTLKIQRTERGDSAVYLCASSNLEEANYGYTFGSGTRLTVV.

The chain uses TRBV6-5 and TRBJ2-5; TRBD2 matches at 10 bases. The CDR3 spans 11 residues. J lost 14 bases, V lost 4 bases, and 4 bases had no gene match. CDR1 is MNHEY and CDR2 is SVGAGI in the germline V gene. CDR3 protein: CASSSSGSAYF. The CDR3 nucleotides read TGTGCCAGCAGTTCTAGCGGGAGTGCTTACTTC.

This clone was found once. This chain connects TRBV11-2 to TRBJ1-1; D is uncertain. Deletions cut 1 base from V and 3 bases from J, with 9 bases between. This CDR3 is 14 amino acids long. Germline-derived CDR1 and CDR2 are SGHAT and FQNNGV. The CDR3 protein is CASSLGGPDTEAFF. The CDR3 DNA sequence: TGTGCCAGCAGCTTAGGAGGACCCGACACTGAAGCTTTCTTT.

The rearrangement joins TRBV11-3 to TRBJ2-7, with D maybe TRBD1 (5 bases). V was clipped by 5 bases and J by 0 bases, with 14 bases between them. The germline V gene encodes CDR1 SGHNT and CDR2 YENEEA. The CDR3 is made up of 15 amino acids. The CDR3 reads CASSTFLQDSYEQYF. The CDR3 coding sequence is TGTGCCAGCAGCACCTTCCTACAGGACTCCTACGAGCAGTACTTC. Based on the CDR3 plus reference TRBV11-3 and TRBJ2-7, the full variable domain is EAGVVQSPRYKIIEKKQPVAFWCNPISGHNTLYWYLQNLGQGPELLIRYENEEAVDDSQLPKDRFSAERLKGVDSTLKIQPAELGDSAVYLCASSTFLQDSYEQYFGPGTRLTVT.

This chain joins TRBV11-2 and TRBJ2-5; D is undetermined. The V gene's germline CDR1 is SGHAT and CDR2 FQNNGV. This CDR3 comprises 11 residues. CDR3 amino acids: CGSGNAETQYF. The CDR3 coding sequence is TGTGGCTCTGGGAACGCAGAGACCCAGTACTTC.

The count of this clone is one. The chain is built from TRBV5-6 and TRBJ2-2; tentative D call: TRBD2 (6 bases). Trimming pared 1 base from V and 4 bases from J, leaving 14 bases between. This CDR3 is built from 16 residues. Germline V gene sequence: CDR1 SGHDT, CDR2 YYEEEE. The CDR3 bases are TGTGCCAGCAGCTTGTACAGCGGGCCCCTCACCGGGGAGCTGTTTTTT. This sequence encodes CASSLYSGPLTGELFF.

This chain uses TRBV6-5 with TRBJ1-2; D possibly corresponds to TRBD1 (5 bases). In germline, CDR1 is MNHEY, CDR2 SVGAGI. V shed 3 bases and J shed 6 bases, with 14 bases lying between them. This CDR3 contains 14 residues. CDR3 sequence: CASSYLDKSDGYTF. CDR3 nucleotides: TGTGCCAGCAGTTATCTGGACAAGAGTGATGGCTACACCTTC.

V and J are TRBV19 and TRBJ1-1, with D maybe TRBD1 (6 bases). This CDR3 has 13 residues. CDR1 LNHDA and CDR2 SQIVND come from the germline V gene (reference sequence). Trimming pared 3 bases from V and 7 bases from J, leaving 12 bases between. The CDR3 sequence: CASSIERGDEAFF. Here the CDR3 DNA reads TGTGCCAGTAGTATTGAAAGGGGGGATGAAGCTTTCTTT.

The chain recombines TRBV25-1 with TRBJ1-4, with 7 bases fitting TRBD1. Germline CDR1 and CDR2: MGHDK and SYGVNS. The CDR3 is made up of 18 amino acids. V trimming: 4 bases; J trimming: 0 bases; junction bases outside the gene matches: 11. The CDR3 loop is CASSGRRVGQPTNEKLFF. The CDR3 bases are TGTGCCAGCAGTGGCCGACGAGTGGGACAGCCAACTAATGAAAAACTGTTTTTT.

V and J are TRBV9 and TRBJ2-4; D could derive from TRBD1 or TRBD2 (5 bases each). Germline V gene lookup returns CDR1 SGDLS and CDR2 YYNGEE. The ends were cut back, 5 bases at V and 7 bases at J, with 19 bases in the middle. The CDR3 is 15 amino acids. As DNA, the CDR3 is TGTGCCAGCAGTCCGACCGTGGGGGAATTGAACATTCAGTACTTC. Its translation: CASSPTVGELNIQYF.

This clone was counted only a few times. The CDR3: CASSLGTGTGNIQYF. The CDR3 DNA reads as TGTGCCAGTAGTCTCGGGACAGGGACAGGGAACATTCAGTACTTC. This chain connects TRBV19 to TRBJ2-4; 9 positions agree with TRBD1. The germline V gene has CDR1 LNHDA and CDR2 SQIVND (reference sequence). The CDR3 spans 15 residues. J was trimmed by 7 bases and V by 5 bases; bases with no gene match: 9.

This clone came up once. This chain links TRBV5-4 with TRBJ2-2; 8 bases map to TRBD1. The V segment lost 4 bases and the J segment 1 base; nucleotides outside the gene matches: 6. Germline lookup yields CDR1 SGHNT and CDR2 YYREEE (reference sequence). The CDR3 is made up of 16 amino acids. This CDR3 is CASSGRQGRNTGELFF. The CDR3 coding sequence is TGTGCCAGCAGCGGGAGACAGGGGAGGAACACCGGGGAGCTGTTTTTT. The whole variable domain, filled in from reference TRBV5-4 and TRBJ2-2, reads ETGVTQSPTHLIKTRGQQVTLRCSSQSGHNTVSWYQQALGQGPQFIFQYYREEENGRGNFPPRFSGLQFPNYSSELNVNALELDDSALYLCASSGRQGRNTGELFFGEGSRLTVL.